These 30 T cell receptor beta chains were sequenced from one sample in a study of human T cells and chemical hapten exposure. Documented time point: patch test 1, 2 weeks after DPC sensitization. Documented treatment: therapeutic diphenylcyclopropenone sensitization with weekly scalp DPC. MiXCR was run by TCRdb on the RACE reads, yielding one entry per CDR3 protein. The data hold 79,000 or so distinct CDR3 sequences, with around a third observed a single time. Source: whole blood, taken in connection with sensitization to the hapten diphenylcyclopropenone (DPC). These receptors were taken from a man aged 40-50 years with alopecia areata. Some clones in this sample may be carry-over from other donors' samples.

This rearrangement joins TRBV6-2 or TRBV6-3 to TRBJ2-1; 10 bases fit TRBD2. V lost 6 bases to trimming and J lost 1 base; unmatched junction nucleotides: 3. CDR1 is MNHEY and CDR2 is SVGEGT in the germline V gene. The CDR3 covers 15 residues. CDR3: CASREAGGSYNEQFF. CDR3 nucleotide sequence: TGTGCCAGCAGGGAAGCGGGAGGGTCCTACAATGAGCAGTTCTTC.

The chain employs TRBV12-3 or TRBV12-4 and TRBJ2-1, with TRBD2 identical over 11 bases. The junction had 10 bases not matched to a gene; V was cut back by 5 bases and J by 7 bases. The CDR3 spans 16 residues. CDR3 residues: CASSTIGLAGGNEQFF. As DNA, the CDR3 is TGTGCCAGCAGTACAATTGGGCTAGCGGGAGGTAATGAGCAGTTCTTC.

V gene TRBV7-2 combines with J gene TRBJ2-7, with D possibly matching TRBD2 (5 bases). Germline CDR1 reads SGHTA; CDR2 reads FQGNSA. This CDR3 contains 16 residues. V was shortened by 1 base and J by 6 bases, with 19 bases between the two germline ends. Here the CDR3 reads CASSLVRGPLGGEQYF. CDR3 coding DNA: TGTGCCAGCAGCTTAGTGAGAGGGCCATTGGGCGGCGAGCAGTACTTC. Looking up the rest from reference TRBV7-2 and TRBJ2-7 gives the full variable domain: GAGVSQSPSNKVTEKGKDVELRCDPISGHTALYWYRQSLGQGLEFLIYFQGNSAPDKSGLPSDRFSAERTGGSVSTLTIQRTQQEDSAVYLCASSLVRGPLGGEQYFGPGTRLTVT.

This clonotype showed up just once. One junction end disagrees with the germline gene, perhaps due to a read error. V usage is TRBV20-1 and J usage is TRBJ2-7, with 11 bases lining up with TRBD2. Germline-derived CDR1 and CDR2 are DFQATT and SNEGSKA (reference sequence). The CDR3 totals 14 residues. The DNA of the CDR3 is TGCAGTGCTAGAGACACTAGCGGGAGTGGCGAGCGGTACTTC. The encoded protein is CSARDTSGSGERYF.

This clonotype was recorded only once. This rearrangement joins TRBV2 to TRBJ1-5; D call uncertain. The CDR3 covers 13 residues. Looked up from germline, CDR1 is SNHLY and CDR2 is FYNNEI. The V end lost 7 bases, the J end lost 2 bases, and 9 bases lay between the germline ends. The CDR3 sequence: CASKPARNQPQHF. DNA of the CDR3: TGTGCCAGCAAACCTGCGCGCAATCAGCCCCAGCATTTT.

This clonotype has only a few counts. The chain is built from TRBV12-3 or TRBV12-4 and TRBJ2-3, with a possible D match to TRBD1 (5 bases). The CDR3 consists of 14 residues. Trimming took off 6 bases at V and 5 bases at J, with 15 bases between the two ends. As DNA, the CDR3 is TGTGCCAGCAGCACGCAAAAGGGGTTAGATACGCAGTATTTT. Residues: CASSTQKGLDTQYF.

This sequence joins TRBV7-9 and TRBJ1-4; 7 nucleotides match TRBD1. The CDR3 is 15 amino acids. J gave up 8 bases and V 2 bases, and 8 bases lay outside the gene matches. Per the germline V gene, CDR1 is SEHNR and CDR2 is FQNEAQ (reference sequence). This CDR3 is CASSLQTGLGEKLFF. As DNA, the CDR3 is TGTGCCAGCAGCTTACAGACAGGGTTAGGCGAAAAACTGTTTTTT.

The chain has TRBV2 and TRBJ2-6; no clear D. CDR1 and CDR2 from the germline V gene are SNHLY and FYNNEI. V was clipped by 3 bases and J by 0 bases, with 24 bases between them. CDR3 length equals 21 residues. The CDR3 is CASSDWASFSITGSGANVLTF. The CDR3 bases are TGTGCCAGCAGTGATTGGGCCTCCTTCAGCATAACTGGCTCTGGGGCCAACGTCCTGACTTTC.

This chain uses TRBV27 with TRBJ2-4, with 8 bases identical to TRBD2. CDR1 MNHEY and CDR2 SMNVEV come from the germline V gene (reference sequence). The CDR3 runs to 19 residues. Trimming at V came to 5 bases and at J to 3 bases, leaving 18 bases not matched to a gene. CDR3 nucleotide sequence: TGTGCCAGCAGTATCCGTCCCGGGACTAGGCTGGGAGACAAAAACATTCAGTACTTC. Protein product: CASSIRPGTRLGDKNIQYF.

J is TRBJ2-5 and V is TRBV20-1; the D gene is possibly TRBD2 (5 bases). Per germline, CDR1 DFQATT and CDR2 SNEGSKA (reference sequence). The ends were cut back, 7 bases at V and 5 bases at J, with 14 bases in the middle. CDR3 length equals 12 residues. The DNA for the CDR3 is TGCAGTGGGGAGACGGACGGGGAGACCCAGTACTTC. This translates into CSGETDGETQYF.

The V gene is TRBV4-2, the J gene TRBJ2-1; 9 positions match TRBD1. Per germline, CDR1 LGHNA and CDR2 YNFKEQ. Losses at the gene ends were 1 base for V and 6 bases for J; bases not matched to a gene: 1. The CDR3 length is 14 residues. CDR3 sequence reads: CASSQVTGGNEQFF. The CDR3 region has the DNA TGTGCCAGCAGCCAAGTGACAGGGGGCAATGAGCAGTTCTTC.

The chain couples TRBV7-9 to TRBJ1-1, with a possible D match to TRBD1 (5 bases). Germline lookup yields CDR1 SEHNR and CDR2 FQNEAQ (reference sequence). The CDR3 extends over 16 amino acids. The CDR3 nucleotides read TGTGCTAGCGGGATGGGACTTCAACTGGGGGGCACTGAAGCTTTCTTT. Protein: CASGMGLQLGGTEAFF.

The V gene is TRBV9, the J gene TRBJ2-5; tentatively, D is TRBD1 or TRBD2 (5 bases each). Germline loops: CDR1 SGDLS, CDR2 YYNGEE. V was clipped by 7 bases and J by 2 bases, with 18 bases between them. The CDR3 is 15 residues long. The CDR3 nucleotides read TGTGCCAGCTCTGCACAGGAGGCTGAGCAAGAGACCCAGTACTTC. This translates into CASSAQEAEQETQYF.

There are a few counts of this clonotype. This chain joins TRBV2 and TRBJ2-1; 8 bases agree with TRBD2. The CDR3 length is 14 residues. CDR1 is SNHLY, CDR2 FYNNEI, per germline. V trimming: 6 bases; J trimming: 6 bases; junction bases outside the gene matches: 7. The CDR3 is CASRAAGGINEQFF. The CDR3 DNA reads as TGTGCCAGCAGGGCGGCGGGGGGCATCAATGAGCAGTTCTTC.

This clonotype was seen more than once but under ten times. DNA for the CDR3: TGTGCCAGCAGTTACTCCGGGAGGGGCATGGGGATTACCCCTCTCCATGAGCAGTTCTTC. Translating it yields CASSYSGRGMGITPLHEQFF. The V call is TRBV6-2 or TRBV6-3, the J call TRBJ2-1; 8 positions agree with TRBD2. Germline V lookup: CDR1 MNHEY, CDR2 SVGEGT. J was trimmed by 8 bases and V by 0 bases; bases with no gene match: 21. The CDR3 is 20 residues long.

This clonotype was seen only a few times. The chain recombines TRBV7-3 with TRBJ2-5; D is uncertain. Trimming took off 2 bases at V and 5 bases at J, with 9 bases between the two ends. The CDR3 runs to 13 residues. The germline gives CDR1 SGHTA, CDR2 FQGTGA. The CDR3 sequence: CASSLQPKETQYF. The CDR3 DNA sequence: TGTGCCAGCAGCTTACAGCCCAAGGAGACCCAGTACTTC.

This clonotype was seen just once. The J gene is TRBJ2-7, the V gene TRBV3-1, with a weak D call TRBD2 (5 bases). Germline CDR1 reads LGHDT; CDR2 reads YNNKEL (reference sequence). The CDR3 has 15 residues. The V and J ends lost 4 bases and 2 bases respectively, with 15 bases between them. DNA of the CDR3: TGTGCCAGCAGCCCGAGCGGAAGCCACACCTACGAGCAGTACTTC. It specifies CASSPSGSHTYEQYF.

V and J are TRBV6-6 and TRBJ1-1; TRBD1 agrees at 8 bases. Trimming removed 5 bases from V and 6 bases from J; junction bases left unmatched: 8. The CDR3 consists of 14 residues. From germline, CDR1 is MNHNY and CDR2 SVGAGI (reference sequence). In DNA form, the CDR3 reads TGTGCCAGCAGTGGACAGGGACGAACCGCTGAAGCTTTCTTT. It translates to CASSGQGRTAEAFF.

As regards this clonotype: One junction end disagrees with the germline gene, perhaps due to a read error. The gene calls are TRBV12-3 or TRBV12-4 and TRBJ2-5; the match to TRBD1 covers 8 bases. The CDR3 is 15 residues long. The CDR3 bases are TGTGCCAGCAGTTCCACCTCCACAGGGGGAGAGGCCCAGTACTTC. This codes for CASSSTSTGGEAQYF.

This clonotype was detected only a few times. This chain uses TRBV21-1 with TRBJ2-4. TRBV21-1 is deemed a pseudogene. The CDR3 sequence is 12 residues long. The CDR3 spells CASSGYRNIQYF. DNA for the CDR3: TGTGCCAGCAGCGGCTATAGGAACATTCAGTACTTC.

V and J are TRBV6-5 and TRBJ2-2, with D hard to call. CDR1 is MNHEY and CDR2 is SVGAGI in the germline V gene. V dropped 2 bases and J dropped 7 bases, with 8 bases sitting between them. CDR3 length: 13 amino acids. The CDR3 sequence is CASSYDTVGELFF. The CDR3 nucleotides read TGTGCCAGCAGTTACGACACTGTCGGGGAGCTGTTTTTT.

This clonotype was recorded a few times. The J gene is TRBJ2-3, the V gene TRBV12-3 or TRBV12-4; TRBD2 might be the D (6 bases). This CDR3 spans 16 amino acids. V lost 6 bases to trimming and J lost 2 bases, with 18 bases between them. The CDR3 region has the DNA TGTGCCAGCAGCTTATCCCCGCGCGGGGCCACAGATACGCAGTATTTT. Residues: CASSLSPRGATDTQYF.

The chain joins TRBV11-2 to TRBJ2-5; 8 bases fit TRBD2. V shed 4 bases and J 2 bases; nucleotides not matched to a gene: 15. The CDR3 is 18 residues long. Per germline, CDR1 SGHAT and CDR2 FQNNGV. CDR3 DNA sequence: TGTGCCAGCAGCTCAAGATGGGCAAGCGGGAGAGGGCAAGAGACCCAGTACTTC. It translates to CASSSRWASGRGQETQYF. Based on the CDR3 plus reference TRBV11-2 and TRBJ2-5, the full variable domain is EAGVAQSPRYKIIEKRQSVAFWCNPISGHATLYWYQQILGQGPKLLIQFQNNGVVDDSQLPKDRFSAERLKGVDSTLKIQPAKLEDSAVYLCASSSRWASGRGQETQYFGPGTRLLVL.

This clonotype was seen a few times. This rearrangement joins TRBV5-1 to TRBJ2-1, with unresolved D. The CDR3 loop spans 13 amino acids. Trimming cost V 4 bases and J 6 bases, with 11 bases left between them. The germline V gene encodes CDR1 SGHRS and CDR2 YFSETQ. CDR3 region: CASSPDDGNEQFF. The CDR3 nucleotides read TGCGCCAGCAGCCCGGACGACGGCAATGAGCAGTTCTTC.

Note on this clonotype: This sequence may be a read error, since a much larger clone differs from it by one base. This chain joins TRBV7-9 and TRBJ1-1, with D maybe TRBD1 (5 bases). The CDR3 loop spans 14 amino acids. Per germline, CDR1 SEHNR and CDR2 FQNEAQ (reference sequence). CDR3 DNA: TGTGCCAGCAGCTTATTAGGCACAGGACTTGAAACTTTCTTT. It is translated as CASSLLGTGLETFF.

This rearrangement joins TRBV29-1 to TRBJ1-1; no reliable D call. This CDR3 is built from 11 residues. V lost 6 bases and J lost 9, with 14 bases in between. In germline, CDR1 is SQVTM, CDR2 ANQGSEA. Here the CDR3 reads CSVRYNNKAFF. CDR3 DNA sequence: TGCAGCGTCCGGTACAACAATAAAGCTTTCTTT.

This clonotype was found a few times. The chain uses TRBV6-6 and TRBJ1-1, with D perhaps TRBD1 (6 bases). Germline CDR1 reads MNHNY; CDR2 reads SVGAGI (reference sequence). Trimming left V 4 bases short and J 7 bases short, with 13 bases between. CDR3 length equals 13 residues. The CDR3 nucleotides are TGTGCCAGCAGTTCCAGGGGAGGCCGTGAAGCTTTCTTT. Amino acid sequence: CASSSRGGREAFF.

This clonotype came up a few times. The rearrangement joins TRBV28 to TRBJ2-2; D is uncertain. Germline loops: CDR1 MDHEN, CDR2 SYDVKM. CDR3 size: 15 residues. Trimming took off 5 bases at V and 6 bases at J, with 16 bases between the two ends. CDR3 loop: CASSPQQLGAGELFF. CDR3 nucleotide sequence: TGTGCCAGCAGTCCTCAACAACTCGGCGCCGGGGAGCTGTTTTTT.

This clonotype was recorded many times. This chain links TRBV3-1 with TRBJ2-1; D gene unclear. Germline V gives CDR1 LGHDT, CDR2 YNNKEL (reference sequence). CDR3 length: 14 amino acids. V shed 0 bases and J shed 8 bases, with 11 bases lying between them. CDR3 loop: CASSQEPSIDEQFF. CDR3 DNA: TGTGCCAGCAGCCAAGAACCTAGTATTGATGAGCAGTTCTTC.

Only a few counts were recorded for this clonotype. The rearrangement links TRBV27 to TRBJ2-3, with 9 bases that match TRBD1. Trimming removed 5 bases from V and 8 bases from J; junction bases left unmatched: 8. The CDR3 contains 14 residues. Germline V gene sequence: CDR1 MNHEY, CDR2 SMNVEV (reference sequence). For the CDR3, the DNA is TGTGCCAGCAGTCCAGGGACAGGGAGGATTACGCAGTATTTT. It encodes CASSPGTGRITQYF.